Given below is one T cell receptor beta chain in context. Its antigen is unknown. This specimen belongs to a study of cytomegalovirus exposure and HLA in healthy donors. Study-wide context: For the 300 to 400 genotyped donors, 80% to 90% fell within the Caucasian-associated ancestry cluster. Study results and caveats: Information on immune exposure was restricted to one variable (CMV serostatus). Rare TCR sequences dominated, though some public TCRs recurred in many donors. One cluster of highly shared sequence variants probably arose as a sequencing artifact.

Researchers ran the PCR with 60 Vbeta and 13 Jbeta primers. Clones were sequenced by immunoSEQ multiplex PCR, and TCRdb holds only the in-frame ones, with some missing. Among around 200,000 clones listed, about 81% were seen once. There are 13 residues in the CDR3. Germline V gene sequence: CDR1 SGHAT, CDR2 FQNNGV. The V end was cut by 1 base, the J end by 0 bases, with 3 bases between. Sequencing was performed on PBMCs. The chain couples TRBV11-2 to TRBJ1-2; D is unclear. The receptor comes from a middle-aged man in good health and CMV-seropositive. CDR3 sequence reads: CASSLASNYGYTF. CDR3 in DNA: TGTGCCAGCAGCTTAGCTTCTAACTATGGCTACACCTTC.